A selection of T cell receptor beta chains follows, all from one sample in a study of T cells in Graves' hyperthyroidism and ophthalmopathy. TCRdb itself ran the multiplex PCR reads through MiXCR, one entry per CDR3 protein. Of some 180,000 distinct CDR3 sequences in the sample, over 15% are singletons; the top ten hold roughly 30%. Sequenced material: blood. These receptors were collected from a woman aged 45-65 years with Graves' hyperthyroidism. Each CDR3 is given with its conserved first and last residue. The order of the fields is V gene, D gene, J gene, clone size, CDR3 protein, CDR3 DNA. D genes are given only for firm matches. Clone size is stated in some rows and not others, as once, few, many or a class when expanded.

>TRBV9|.|TRBJ2-2|many
CASSADPRKALETGELFF
TGTGCCAGCAGCGCCGACCCTCGGAAGGCCCTCGAAACCGGGGAGCTGTTTTTT
>TRBV5-1|.|TRBJ2-3|many
CASSLLWADTQYF
TGCGCCAGCAGCCTACTCTGGGCAGATACGCAGTATTTT
>TRBV5-6|TRBD2|TRBJ2-7|many
CASSATGLAYEQYF
TGTGCCAGCAGCGCCACGGGACTAGCCTACGAGCAGTACTTC
>TRBV10-2|TRBD1|TRBJ1-1|many
CATRDRGRNTEAFF
TGCGCCACCAGAGACAGGGGAAGGAACACTGAAGCTTTCTTT
>TRBV24-1|.|TRBJ2-1|once
CATSDPRDSTYDEQFF
TGTGCCACCAGTGATCCCAGGGATTCCACCTACGATGAGCAGTTCTTC
>TRBV5-1|TRBD1|TRBJ1-1|.
CASSWTGIEAFF
TGCGCCAGCAGCTGGACAGGGATTGAAGCTTTCTTT
>TRBV6-1|TRBD1|TRBJ1-5|many
CASSPQGAQPQHF
TGTGCCAGCAGTCCACAGGGGGCCCAGCCCCAGCATTTT
>TRBV3-1|TRBD1|TRBJ1-1|many
CASSHRQGRGAFF
TGTGCCAGCAGCCATCGACAGGGAAGGGGAGCTTTCTTT
>TRBV27|.|TRBJ1-2|many
CASSPSTGHGYGYTF
TGTGCCAGCAGCCCATCGACAGGCCATGGCTATGGCTACACCTTC
>TRBV5-1|TRBD1|TRBJ2-5|few
CASSLAQGQGGTQYF
TGCGCCAGCAGCTTGGCCCAGGGACAGGGAGGAACCCAGTACTTC
>TRBV5-4|TRBD1|TRBJ1-6|few
CASSPGGTVNSPLHF
TGTGCCAGCAGCCCTGGGGGGACAGTTAATTCACCCCTCCACTTT
>TRBV20-1|.|TRBJ1-4|many
CSATQGRGGKLFF
TGCAGTGCTACCCAGGGAAGGGGTGGAAAACTGTTTTTT
>TRBV25-1|TRBD1|TRBJ2-5|many
CASSESRQGVTQYF
TGTGCCAGCAGTGAATCCCGACAGGGGGTGACCCAGTACTTC
>TRBV18|TRBD1|TRBJ1-6|.
CASSPETGVKGSPLHF
TGTGCCAGCTCACCCGAGACAGGGGTTAAGGGCTCACCCCTCCACTTT
>TRBV11-1|TRBD1|TRBJ1-1|many
CASSYRTGVNTEAFF
TGTGCCAGCAGCTACCGGACAGGGGTGAACACTGAAGCTTTCTTT
>TRBV5-6|.|TRBJ1-6|many
CASSLVGGSYNSPLHF
TGTGCCAGCAGCTTGGTGGGGGGCTCCTATAATTCACCCCTCCACTTT
>TRBV12-3/TRBV12-4|.|TRBJ2-2|many
CASSLRMQGRGGELFF
TGTGCCAGCAGTTTAAGGATGCAGGGGAGAGGCGGGGAGCTGTTTTTT
>TRBV12-3/TRBV12-4|.|TRBJ1-4|.
CASSSEERNEKPFF
TGTGCCAGCAGCTCAGAGGAAAGAAATGAAAAACCGTTTTTT
>TRBV28|TRBD1|TRBJ2-7|many
CASSLGGQGNEQYF
TGTGCCAGCAGTTTGGGGGGACAGGGTAACGAGCAGTACTTC
>TRBV5-6|TRBD2|TRBJ2-3|.
CASSLPSGSDTQYF
TGTGCCAGCAGCTTGCCTAGCGGCTCAGATACGCAGTATTTT
>TRBV5-8|TRBD1|TRBJ1-2|few
CASSLEWQGAYGYTF
TGTGCCAGCAGCTTGGAATGGCAGGGGGCCTATGGCTACACCTTC
>TRBV5-5|TRBD2|TRBJ2-1|.
CASSRISRLAGDEQFF
TGTGCCAGCAGCCGCATATCCCGACTAGCGGGTGATGAGCAGTTCTTC
>TRBV7-3|.|TRBJ2-7|many
CASSFGTRHEQYF
TGTGCCAGCAGCTTCGGGACCCGCCACGAGCAGTACTTC
>TRBV6-9|TRBD1|TRBJ1-2|.
CASSYSLLAGQGFGYTF
TGTGCCAGCAGTTATTCTTTACTCGCGGGACAGGGGTTTGGCTACACCTTC
>TRBV4-1|.|TRBJ1-1|few
CASGLRGGTEAFF
TGCGCCAGCGGGCTCCGGGGGGGCACTGAAGCTTTCTTT
>TRBV7-2|.|TRBJ1-1|many
CASSPRAVAINTEAFF
TGTGCCAGCAGTCCACGGGCAGTTGCCATTAACACTGAAGCTTTCTTT
>TRBV4-1|TRBD1|TRBJ2-2|few
CASSQEVAGGYGELFF
TGCGCCAGCAGCCAAGAGGTGGCAGGGGGCTACGGGGAGCTGTTTTTT
>TRBV7-9|.|TRBJ2-7|many
CASSLDWTDRSYEQYF
TGTGCCAGCAGTCTCGATTGGACGGACCGATCCTACGAGCAGTACTTC
>TRBV24-1|TRBD2|TRBJ2-3|few
CATSDKGLEGTDTQYF
TGTGCCACCAGTGATAAGGGACTAGAAGGCACAGATACGCAGTATTTT
>TRBV29-1|TRBD1|TRBJ1-2|many
CSVEGDSNYGYTF
TGCAGCGTTGAAGGGGACAGTAACTATGGCTACACCTTC
>TRBV2|.|TRBJ2-7|.
CASKGLPNEQYF
TGTGCCAGCAAGGGACTTCCGAACGAGCAGTACTTC
>TRBV7-2|TRBD2|TRBJ2-1|many
CASSFLPTSGGSSSYNEQFF
TGTGCCAGCAGCTTCCTACCGACTAGCGGGGGGTCGAGCTCCTACAATGAGCAGTTCTTC
>TRBV24-1|.|TRBJ2-2|.
CATSARGQGGTGELFF
TGTGCCACCAGTGCCCGCGGGCAGGGGGGAACCGGGGAGCTGTTTTTT
>TRBV12-3/TRBV12-4|.|TRBJ2-3|many
CASSPRQVPSTDTQYF
TGTGCCAGCAGTCCCCGACAGGTTCCTAGCACAGATACGCAGTATTTT
>TRBV4-1|TRBD1|TRBJ2-7|many
CASSQGLLTGVGEQYF
TGCGCCAGCAGCCAAGGCCTCTTGACAGGGGTGGGGGAGCAGTACTTC
>TRBV12-3/TRBV12-4|TRBD2|TRBJ2-5|.
CASSFRASGSGETQYF
TGTGCCAGCAGTTTTCGGGCTAGCGGGAGTGGAGAGACCCAGTACTTC